One and the same sample provided the 28 T cell receptor beta chains below, sequenced in a study of PD-L1 blockade in urothelial cancer. The table came from immunoSEQ multiplex PCR; TCRdb's copy has only in-frame clones and leaves some out. This repertoire shows roughly 60,000 clones, roughly 87% found once; its top ten account for approximately 4%. This specimen was PBMCs, taken around atezolizumab (anti-PD-L1) treatment. The source is a man between 70 and 80 years old with urothelial cancer.

The V call is TRBV19, the J call TRBJ2-3; D is ambiguous. V was cut by 6 bases and J by 0 bases, with 10 bases left in between. This CDR3 comprises 14 residues. Germline assignment: CDR1 LNHDA and CDR2 SQIVND (reference sequence). This CDR3 reads CASSLQLSTDTQYF. The DNA of the CDR3 is TGTGCCAGTAGCCTACAGCTTAGCACAGATACGCAGTATTTT.

This chain connects TRBV19 to TRBJ2-1, with 10 nucleotides matching TRBD2. The CDR3 has 18 residues. CDR1 and CDR2 (germline): LNHDA, SQIVND (reference sequence). After removal of 6 bases from V and 2 bases from J, the junction contained 13 bases not matched to a gene. The CDR3, as DNA: TGTGCCAGTAGAGGACGGGGCTCGAGCGGGAGGGCCTACAATGAGCAGTTCTTC. It yields the protein CASRGRGSSGRAYNEQFF.

The table lists this clone with a few counts. The rearrangement links TRBV7-6 to TRBJ1-1; 7 nucleotides align to TRBD1. Germline V gene data show CDR1 as SGHVS and CDR2 as FNYEAQ. The length of the CDR3 is 14 residues. Germline trimming cut 5 bases from V and 0 bases from J; bases unmatched to any gene: 3. The CDR3 nucleotides read TGTGCCAGCAGCCCGACAGGGCTGAACACTGAAGCTTTCTTT. Translated, it gives CASSPTGLNTEAFF.

This rearrangement joins TRBV30 to TRBJ1-1; 8 bases map to TRBD1. V lost 4 bases and J lost 2; bases outside the gene matches: 3. Germline CDR1 is GTSNPN and CDR2 is SVGIG (reference sequence). The CDR3 contains 13 residues. CDR3 amino acids: CAWTTGDNTEAFF. CDR3 DNA: TGTGCCTGGACGACAGGGGACAACACTGAAGCTTTCTTT.

In DNA, the CDR3 is TGTGCCAGTAGTACAGTTGGGGGGCAGCCCCAGCATTTT. Translated: CASSTVGGQPQHF. V and J are TRBV19 and TRBJ1-5, with D perhaps matching TRBD1 (5 bases). Trimming left V 4 bases short and J 7 bases short, with 11 bases between. CDR1 is LNHDA, CDR2 SQIVND, per germline (reference sequence). The CDR3 runs to 13 residues.

This clone was recorded only once. CDR3 sequence: CASSPEPGLTKTQYF. The CDR3, as DNA: TGTGCCAGCAGCCCCGAGCCGGGACTAACGAAGACCCAGTACTTC. V gene TRBV5-4 combines with J gene TRBJ2-5; 7 nucleotides align to TRBD2. The V gene end was trimmed by 4 bases and the J gene end by 6 bases; junction bases not matched to a gene: 12. This CDR3 region has 15 residues. Per germline, CDR1 SGHNT and CDR2 YYREEE (reference sequence).

The chain carries TRBV10-1 and TRBJ2-7, with 8 bases identical to TRBD1. The germline CDR1 and CDR2 sequences are WNHNN and SYGVQD (reference sequence). V dropped 3 bases and J dropped 2; count of bases not matched to a gene: 3. This CDR3 comprises 14 residues. CDR3 protein: CASSEGTGTYEQYF. The CDR3 nucleotides are TGCGCCAGCAGTGAAGGGACAGGAACCTACGAGCAGTACTTC.

The table lists this clone with a few counts. The J gene is TRBJ1-2, the V gene TRBV7-2, with TRBD1 as a possible D gene (5 bases). Trimming pared 1 base from V and 4 bases from J, leaving 10 bases between. The CDR3 is 14 amino acids. In germline, CDR1 is SGHTA, CDR2 FQGNSA. The CDR3 sequence: CASSLEQERYGYTF. CDR3 nucleotides: TGTGCCAGCAGCTTAGAACAGGAACGCTATGGCTACACCTTC.

The chain is built from TRBV2 and TRBJ1-5; D may be TRBD1 (5 bases). The germline V and J ends were trimmed by 7 bases and 4 bases, with 11 bases remaining between them. CDR3 length: 13 amino acids. Germline V gene sequence: CDR1 SNHLY, CDR2 FYNNEI. CDR3: CASKQGVNQPQHF. CDR3 DNA: TGTGCCAGCAAGCAGGGCGTTAATCAGCCCCAGCATTTT.

The chain joins TRBV7-8 to TRBJ2-7; tentative D call: TRBD1 (6 bases). Germline CDR1 and CDR2: SGHVS and FQNEAQ. V was trimmed by 4 bases and J by 2 bases, leaving 6 bases between them. There are 12 residues in the CDR3. Written as DNA, the CDR3 is TGTGCCAGCAGCTACAGGGCCTACGAGCAGTACTTC. Residues: CASSYRAYEQYF.

This chain joins TRBV6-1 and TRBJ2-2; the D gene is possibly TRBD1 (5 bases). V lost 0 bases to trimming and J lost 6 bases, with 23 bases between them. Germline lookup yields CDR1 MNHNS and CDR2 SASEGT. This CDR3 is 19 amino acids long. Written as DNA, the CDR3 is TGTGCCAGCAGTGAAGCACATGGGGCAGGGTTAAGGCTATCCGGGGAGCTGTTTTTT. Protein sequence: CASSEAHGAGLRLSGELFF.

For the CDR3, the DNA is TGTGCCAGCAGTGAAGTGGGAGGGAGCCAAGAGACCCAGTACTTC. As protein: CASSEVGGSQETQYF. This rearrangement joins TRBV6-1 to TRBJ2-5; 7 bases match TRBD2. Trimming cost V 1 base and J 1 base; bases outside gene matches: 3. The CDR3 spans 15 residues. Germline values: CDR1 MNHNS, CDR2 SASEGT.

V and J are TRBV5-4 and TRBJ1-2; maybe TRBD1 (6 bases). V was shortened by 0 bases and J by 5 bases, with 17 bases between the two germline ends. In germline, CDR1 is SGHNT, CDR2 YYREEE (reference sequence). The CDR3 loop spans 16 amino acids. CDR3 sequence reads: CASSLARGLTDYGYTF. The CDR3 coding sequence is TGTGCCAGCAGCTTGGCCAGGGGCTTAACGGATTATGGCTACACCTTC. The entire variable domain, with the rest obtained from reference TRBV5-4 and TRBJ1-2, is as follows: ETGVTQSPTHLIKTRGQQVTLRCSSQSGHNTVSWYQQALGQGPQFIFQYYREEENGRGNFPPRFSGLQFPNYSSELNVNALELDDSALYLCASSLARGLTDYGYTFGSGTRLTVV.

The chain recombines TRBV19 with TRBJ2-1; 10 bases agree with TRBD2. The CDR3 extends over 15 amino acids. V was pared by 10 bases and J by 6 bases, with 12 bases of the junction left unmatched. From germline, CDR1 is LNHDA and CDR2 SQIVND (reference sequence). The CDR3 loop is CATTRAGGPGNEQFF. The CDR3 bases are TGTGCCACGACACGAGCGGGAGGGCCTGGCAATGAGCAGTTCTTC.

CDR3 in DNA: TGCGCCAGCAGCTTGGGCAGGGGAAGCGAGCCCCAGCATTTT. It is translated as CASSLGRGSEPQHF. The genes are TRBV5-1 and TRBJ1-5; TRBD1 is a possible D gene (6 bases). The germline V gene encodes CDR1 SGHRS and CDR2 YFSETQ. V was cut by 0 bases and J by 8 bases, with 12 bases left in between. This CDR3 has 14 residues.

The chain employs TRBV18 and TRBJ1-4; D gene ambiguous. V lost 5 bases, J lost 3 bases, and 13 bases lay in between. The germline CDR1 and CDR2 sequences are KGHSH and LQKENI. This CDR3 has 15 amino acids. Written as DNA, the CDR3 is TGTGCCAGCTCAGGACGGAGGGCGGCTAATGAAAAACTGTTTTTT. It yields the protein CASSGRRAANEKLFF. Full variable domain (outside the CDR3, taken from reference TRBV18 and TRBJ1-4): NAGVMQNPRHLVRRRGQEARLRCSPMKGHSHVYWYRQLPEEGLKFMVYLQKENIIDESGMPKERFSAEFPKEGPSILRIQQVVRGDSAAYFCASSGRRAANEKLFFGSGTQLSVL.

The CDR3 region has the DNA TGTGCCAGCAGCCGCAGCAGGGGAGGCACAGATACGCAGTATTTT. Its protein product is CASSRSRGGTDTQYF. The chain is built from TRBV7-9 and TRBJ2-3, with D maybe TRBD1 (6 bases). CDR1 and CDR2 from the germline V gene are SEHNR and FQNEAQ (reference sequence). V was pared by 5 bases and J by 1 base, with 13 bases between. CDR3 length: 15 residues.

The gene calls are TRBV19 and TRBJ2-1, with 8 bases that match TRBD1. From germline, CDR1 is LNHDA and CDR2 SQIVND (reference sequence). This CDR3 contains 16 residues. V shed 6 bases, J shed 0 bases, and the junction held 7 bases outside the gene matches. The CDR3 coding sequence is TGTGCCAGTAGAACGGACAGGGCGGCCTCCTACAATGAGCAGTTCTTC. It encodes CASRTDRAASYNEQFF.

This sequence joins TRBV19 and TRBJ1-3, with TRBD1 matching 11 bases. The CDR3 is 14 residues long. V dropped 8 bases and J dropped 1; count of bases not matched to a gene: 1. The germline V gene has CDR1 LNHDA and CDR2 SQIVND (reference sequence). CDR3 DNA sequence: TGTGCCAGTGGACAGGGGGCTTCTGGAAACACCATATATTTT. It translates to CASGQGASGNTIYF.

This clone was observed a handful of times. The chain uses TRBV10-3 and TRBJ1-2; TRBD1 is a possible D gene (5 bases). Germline V gives CDR1 ENHRY, CDR2 SYGVKD. The CDR3 runs to 12 residues. Between the trimmed V and J ends, which lost 4 bases and 3 bases, there was a span of 6 bases. The CDR3 is CAISVGDYGYTF. For the CDR3, the DNA is TGTGCCATCAGTGTAGGGGACTATGGCTACACCTTC.

This chain joins TRBV7-3 and TRBJ2-2; tentative D call: TRBD1 (5 bases). V lost 5 bases and J 4 bases, leaving 14 bases between the germline ends. CDR1 SGHTA and CDR2 FQGTGA come from the germline V gene. This CDR3 spans 15 amino acids. The CDR3 is CASSPGPTVTGELFF. Here the CDR3 DNA reads TGTGCCAGCAGCCCAGGTCCGACAGTCACCGGGGAGCTGTTTTTT.

This chain connects TRBV5-1 to TRBJ2-7; 9 bases align to TRBD1. The trim removed 0 bases at V and 0 bases at J, leaving 13 bases unmatched. CDR1 and CDR2 from the germline V gene are SGHRS and YFSETQ. The CDR3 contains 19 residues. The CDR3 loop reads CASSLGPGQGKGGSYEQYF. The CDR3, as DNA: TGCGCCAGCAGCTTGGGGCCGGGACAGGGAAAAGGGGGCTCCTACGAGCAGTACTTC.

In this sample, this clone turned up a few times. The V gene is TRBV30, the J gene TRBJ1-1; TRBD1 agrees at 10 bases. There are 13 residues in the CDR3. The V gene end was trimmed by 8 bases and the J gene end by 2 bases; junction bases not matched to a gene: 5. Germline CDR1 GTSNPN, CDR2 SVGIG (reference sequence). CDR3: CARDRGYNTEAFF. CDR3 sequence (DNA): TGTGCCAGGGACAGGGGCTACAACACTGAAGCTTTCTTT.

The CDR3 sequence is CSVGVQGYGYGYTF. The CDR3 DNA sequence: TGCAGCGTTGGAGTACAGGGGTATGGCTATGGCTACACCTTC. The rearrangement uses TRBV29-1 and TRBJ1-2; TRBD1 aligns across 7 bases. The CDR3 runs to 14 residues. Germline CDR1 and CDR2: SQVTM and ANQGSEA. V was clipped by 4 bases and J by 4 bases; unmatched bases: 9.

The table lists this clone with a few counts. The chain couples TRBV18 to TRBJ1-1, with D uncertain. Germline loops: CDR1 KGHSH, CDR2 LQKENI. V shed 3 bases and J shed 1 base, with 12 bases lying between them. The CDR3 has 15 amino acids. The CDR3 region has the DNA TGTGCCAGCTCACCGTTTGAGGAGGAGAACACTGAAGCTTTCTTT. Translation gives CASSPFEEENTEAFF.

This clone appeared a single time. This rearrangement joins TRBV13 to TRBJ1-5; 7 positions match TRBD1. The CDR3 loop spans 17 amino acids. V shed 4 bases and J 7 bases; nucleotides not matched to a gene: 16. CDR1 PRHDT and CDR2 FYEKMQ come from the germline V gene (reference sequence). CDR3 in DNA: TGTGCCAGCAGCTCCGGGCCACGGAGGGGGCTTGGACAGCCCCAGCATTTT. Translated: CASSSGPRRGLGQPQHF.

The rearrangement joins TRBV5-4 to TRBJ2-3; TRBD2 is a possible D gene (6 bases). CDR1 SGHNT and CDR2 YYREEE come from the germline V gene (reference sequence). The V gene lost 4 bases and the J gene lost 4 bases, with 19 bases spanning the gap. The CDR3 runs to 16 residues. The CDR3 sequence is CASSLDQVGGSDTQYF. CDR3 bases: TGTGCCAGCAGCCTGGACCAGGTGGGAGGCTCAGATACGCAGTATTTT.

This chain links TRBV19 with TRBJ2-1; D may be TRBD2 (6 bases). The CDR3 loop spans 15 amino acids. The germline gives CDR1 LNHDA, CDR2 SQIVND (reference sequence). V lost 0 bases to trimming and J lost 8 bases, with 14 bases between them. The CDR3 DNA sequence: TGTGCCAGTAGTATAGACGGGAGTTTAAAGGATGAGCAGTTCTTC. Translating gives CASSIDGSLKDEQFF.